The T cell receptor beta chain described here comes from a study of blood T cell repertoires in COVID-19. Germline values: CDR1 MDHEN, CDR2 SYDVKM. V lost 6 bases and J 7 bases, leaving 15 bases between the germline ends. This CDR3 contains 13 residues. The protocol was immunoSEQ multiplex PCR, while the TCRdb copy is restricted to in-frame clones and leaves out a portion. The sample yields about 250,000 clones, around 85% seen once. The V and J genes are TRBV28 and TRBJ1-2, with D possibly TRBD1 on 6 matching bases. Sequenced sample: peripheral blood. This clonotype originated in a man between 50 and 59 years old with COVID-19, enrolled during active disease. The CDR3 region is CASRTSGAAGYTF. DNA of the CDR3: TGTGCCAGCAGAACCTCAGGGGCGGCTGGCTACACCTTC.